The 21 T cell receptor beta chains listed next were all sequenced from one sample in a study of Ad26.COV2.S vaccination and SARS-CoV-2 variants. Treatment described: about 20 received Ad26.COV2.S at low or high dose, single or two shots; about 5 received placebo; per-sample allocation not given. Sampling took place 63 days after the first vaccine or placebo injection. This table comes from immunoSEQ multiplex PCR, and its TCRdb copy is limited to in-frame clones, with some not included. The sample carries roughly 450,000 clones, 80% to 95% recorded once. The source was peripheral blood, collected in a trial of Ad26.COV2.S vaccine versus placebo. These receptors originate from a person aged 18-65 years who received the Ad26.COV2.S COVID-19 vaccine or a placebo.

This chain links TRBV24-1 with TRBJ2-1; TRBD2 agrees at 11 bases. Unmatched junction bases numbered 8, after V lost 8 bases and J lost 9 bases. The CDR3 runs 14 residues. Germline CDR1 is KGHDR and CDR2 is SFDVKD. As DNA, the CDR3 is TGTGCCACCACTGACAATAGCGGGAGGGGTGAGCAGTTCTTC. It translates to CATTDNSGRGEQFF.

V usage is TRBV28 and J usage is TRBJ1-2, with unresolved D. Trimming stripped 5 bases from V and 10 bases from J, with 14 bases between. The V gene's germline CDR1 is MDHEN and CDR2 SYDVKM. CDR3 length equals 12 residues. In DNA, the CDR3 is TGTGCCAGCAGTCCTCGGACGGGTTACTACACCTTC. It is translated as CASSPRTGYYTF.

This clone has only a few counts. The chain links TRBV19 to TRBJ2-7; D perhaps matches TRBD1 (6 bases). Between the trimmed V and J ends, which lost 10 bases and 5 bases, there was a span of 21 bases. The CDR3 is made up of 14 amino acids. Germline assignment: CDR1 LNHDA and CDR2 SQIVND (reference sequence). CDR3 sequence (DNA): TGTGCCACCAACTCGTTGGGGGCTACGAACGAGCAGTACTTC. Its translation is CATNSLGATNEQYF.

The chain carries TRBV30 and TRBJ1-1; D may be TRBD1 (5 bases). The V and J ends lost 0 bases and 0 bases respectively, with 26 bases between them. The CDR3 is 20 residues long. The germline gives CDR1 GTSNPN, CDR2 SVGIG (reference sequence). The CDR3 loop is CAWSVQEGPENLDLNTEAFF. The CDR3 DNA follows: TGTGCCTGGAGTGTACAGGAGGGACCCGAAAACCTAGATTTGAACACTGAAGCTTTCTTT.

The V and J genes are TRBV6-2 or TRBV6-3 and TRBJ2-1; 7 bases are a match to TRBD2. This CDR3 has 13 residues. V lost 5 bases, J lost 9 bases, and 7 bases stayed unmatched. The V gene's germline CDR1 is MNHEY and CDR2 SVGEGT. CDR3 sequence: CASSTSWGGEQFF. CDR3 in DNA: TGTGCCAGCAGTACCTCGTGGGGGGGTGAGCAGTTCTTC.

This clone was seen a few times. This chain links TRBV30 with TRBJ1-6; D is unresolved. Trimming cost V 2 bases and J 7 bases, with 12 bases left between them. Germline V CDR1 and CDR2: GTSNPN, SVGIG (reference sequence). There are 14 residues in the CDR3. As DNA, the CDR3 is TGTGCCTGGAGTCCCGGCAGAGAGAATTCACCCCTCCACTTT. Encoded protein: CAWSPGRENSPLHF. Based on the CDR3 plus reference TRBV30 and TRBJ1-6, the full variable domain is SQTIHQWPATLVQPVGSPLSLECTVEGTSNPNLYWYRQAAGRGLQLLFYSVGIGQISSEVPQNLSASRPQDRQFILSSKKLLLSDSGFYLCAWSPGRENSPLHFGNGTRLTVT.

The chain couples TRBV4-1 to TRBJ2-7; 13 bases fit TRBD2. CDR1 and CDR2 (germline): MGHRA, YSYEKL. The CDR3 is 15 residues long. The V gene end was trimmed by 4 bases and the J gene end by 4 bases; junction bases not matched to a gene: 4. CDR3 region: CASSPGTSGAYEQYF. The CDR3 DNA reads as TGCGCCAGCAGCCCAGGGACTAGCGGGGCTTACGAGCAGTACTTC.

For the CDR3, the DNA is TGCGCCAGCAGCCAAGATCACGCGGGGGCTCCTGAAGCTTTCTTT. Translation: CASSQDHAGAPEAFF. The chain joins TRBV4-3 to TRBJ1-1; TRBD1 might be the D (6 bases). Germline CDR1 reads LGHNA; CDR2 reads YSLEER. The CDR3 is 15 residues long. Trimming stripped 0 bases from V and 6 bases from J, with 14 bases between.

The chain has TRBV11-3 and TRBJ2-1; perhaps TRBD2 as D (5 bases). Germline loops: CDR1 SGHNT, CDR2 YENEEA. V gave up 0 bases and J gave up 10 bases, with 7 bases separating them. CDR3 length: 12 amino acids. The CDR3 spells CASSLEGSEQFF. In nucleotides, the CDR3 is TGTGCCAGCAGCTTAGAAGGGAGCGAGCAGTTCTTC.

The chain joins TRBV5-1 to TRBJ1-6; D perhaps matches TRBD1 (5 bases). Germline V gene data show CDR1 as SGHRS and CDR2 as YFSETQ. The length of the CDR3 is 17 residues. V lost 3 bases and J 6 bases, leaving 19 bases between the germline ends. The CDR3 bases are TGCGCCAGCAGCTGGGGCCAGGCCAACCGGGGTAATTCACCCCTCCACTTT. Translation: CASSWGQANRGNSPLHF.

The gene calls are TRBV27 and TRBJ2-2; tentatively, D is TRBD2 (5 bases). Trimming cost V 5 bases and J 0 bases, with 10 bases left between them. Germline V gives CDR1 MNHEY, CDR2 SMNVEV (reference sequence). The CDR3 extends over 15 amino acids. The CDR3, as DNA: TGTGCCAGCAGTCCCTCACTAGCGAACACCGGGGAGCTGTTTTTT. Its protein is CASSPSLANTGELFF.

This chain uses TRBV2 with TRBJ1-3; D is undetermined. In germline, CDR1 is SNHLY, CDR2 FYNNEI. CDR3 length: 15 residues. Trimming took 4 bases from V and 0 from J, leaving 10 bases between them. The CDR3 DNA reads as TGTGCCAGCAGTGCTGAGGGCGGCTCTGGAAACACCATATATTTT. It codes for CASSAEGGSGNTIYF.

The CDR3 region is CASSPGQGSNEQFF. In DNA, the CDR3 is TGTGCCAGCAGCCCCGGACAGGGAAGCAATGAGCAGTTCTTC. The chain joins TRBV7-3 to TRBJ2-1, with 8 bases that match TRBD1. The V gene end was trimmed by 5 bases and the J gene end by 6 bases; junction bases not matched to a gene: 6. Germline CDR1 is SGHTA and CDR2 is FQGTGA. The CDR3 covers 14 residues.

The chain employs TRBV15 and TRBJ2-5; 11 nucleotides match TRBD2. V was pared by 0 bases and J by 2 bases, with 11 bases of the junction left unmatched. CDR1 and CDR2 from the germline V gene are LNHNV and YYDKDF (reference sequence). This CDR3 comprises 19 residues. The CDR3 sequence: CATSRDTPGLAGGQETQYF. CDR3 nucleotides: TGTGCCACCAGCAGAGACACGCCAGGACTAGCGGGTGGGCAAGAGACCCAGTACTTC.

The rearrangement joins TRBV19 to TRBJ1-1; 7 bases line up with TRBD1. Germline CDR1 reads LNHDA; CDR2 reads SQIVND (reference sequence). With V trimmed by 2 bases and J by 0 bases, 3 bases remained unmatched. The CDR3 has 15 amino acids. CDR3 residues: CASSITGAMNTEAFF. The CDR3 DNA follows: TGTGCCAGTAGTATAACAGGGGCGATGAACACTGAAGCTTTCTTT.

V is TRBV28 and J is TRBJ2-4; D is perhaps TRBD1 (6 bases). From germline, CDR1 is MDHEN and CDR2 SYDVKM. CDR3 length: 14 residues. The ends were cut back, 7 bases at V and 6 bases at J, with 16 bases in the middle. CDR3 amino acids: CASNKQGTSNIQYF. The DNA for the CDR3 is TGTGCCAGCAATAAACAGGGTACCTCAAACATTCAGTACTTC.

The V call is TRBV21-1, the J call TRBJ2-1; the listed D gene, TRBD2, was not tested against the DNA. TRBV21-1 is an annotated pseudogene. This CDR3 is 18 amino acids long. The CDR3 sequence is CASSKDGTSGRCNNEQFF. Written as DNA, the CDR3 is TGTGCCAGCAGCAAAGATGGGACCAGCGGGAGATGTAACAATGAGCAGTTCTTC.

This chain uses TRBV19 with TRBJ1-1; the match to TRBD1 covers 9 bases. Germline V gene data show CDR1 as LNHDA and CDR2 as SQIVND (reference sequence). The CDR3 consists of 16 residues. The V segment lost 3 bases and the J segment 2 bases; nucleotides outside the gene matches: 7. CDR3: CASSINGQGTNTEAFF. The CDR3 DNA is TGTGCCAGTAGTATTAACGGACAGGGGACAAACACTGAAGCTTTCTTT.

The chain is built from TRBV29-1 and TRBJ2-1; D ambiguous. CDR1 and CDR2 (germline): SQVTM, ANQGSEA. CDR3 size: 12 residues. Deletions cut 0 bases from V and 8 bases from J, with 8 bases between. CDR3 DNA sequence: TGCAGCGTTGAAGATCTTGGGGATGAGCAGTTCTTC. This gives the protein CSVEDLGDEQFF.

The chain has TRBV2 and TRBJ2-7, with 9 bases that match TRBD1. V was clipped by 3 bases and J by 1 base; unmatched bases: 4. Germline loops: CDR1 SNHLY, CDR2 FYNNEI. The CDR3 is 15 residues long. Written as DNA, the CDR3 is TGTGCCAGCAGTGAGCACAGGGGGCCTTCCTACGAGCAGTACTTC. This sequence encodes CASSEHRGPSYEQYF.

This clone has a handful of counts. V and J are TRBV5-4 and TRBJ1-2; the D is unclear. V dropped 0 bases and J dropped 7 bases, with 19 bases sitting between them. Germline V gene lookup returns CDR1 SGHNT and CDR2 YYREEE (reference sequence). The CDR3 extends over 16 amino acids. CDR3 amino acids: CASSLEALSTWSGYTF. CDR3 in DNA: TGTGCCAGCAGCTTGGAAGCTCTCTCTACTTGGAGTGGCTACACCTTC.